This TCR beta chain originates from a study of molecular identifiers for immune sequencing clone quantification. Overall study: Replicate RNA came from about 20,000 or 100,000 naive CD8 cells and was split five ways, and four parts were sequenced.

This clonotype was counted many times. Its antigen is as yet unknown. MiXCR, run by TCRdb on the PCR reads, gives a single entry per CDR3 protein. This table holds fewer than 350,000 distinct CDR3 sequences, roughly a quarter found once. The CD8+CD4-CCR7+CD45RA+ phenotype defined the sorted naive CD8 T cells. General study results and limits: Clonotypes surpassing 20 RNA copies contained over 98% of effector molecules, versus under 1% in naive cells. Detection of one spiked Jurkat cell's TCR RNA reportedly worked in one million naive cells.

The receptor was derived from a human donor in good health. Some libraries in this study had Jurkat cell RNA spiked in. The specimen was naive CD8+ T cells from blood, with Jurkat cell RNA spiked in. Subset reported: FACS-sorted CD8+CD4-CCR7+CD45RA+ naive T cells.

The CDR3 sequence is CASSWGTGAAYEQYF. DNA for the CDR3: TGCGCCAGCAGCTGGGGGACAGGGGCTGCCTACGAGCAGTACTTC. This sequence joins TRBV5-1 and TRBJ2-7; 10 bases align to TRBD1. Germline V gene sequence: CDR1 SGHRS, CDR2 YFSETQ. V gave up 3 bases and J gave up 2 bases; unmatched junction bases: 5. The CDR3 length is 15 residues.